A single sample is the source of the 17 T cell receptor beta chains below, sequenced in a study of identical twins. TCRdb redid the calling of the 5' RACE reads with MiXCR, one entry per CDR3 protein. The sample has approximately 470,000 distinct CDR3 sequences, approximately 15% seen once. This same sample was also taken into another study, of yellow fever vaccine responses in identical twins.

The sequencing sample was made of CD4+ T cells sorted from blood. These TCRs come from a woman aged 18-29 years in good health.

This clonotype is a singleton in its sample. V and J are TRBV19 and TRBJ2-7; 9 nucleotides agree with TRBD1. J gave up 1 base and V 5 bases, and 9 bases lay outside the gene matches. Germline V gene lookup returns CDR1 LNHDA and CDR2 SQIVND (reference sequence). This CDR3 has 16 residues. In DNA form, the CDR3 reads TGTGCCAGTAGTCAATACGAAGGACAGGGGTCCTACGAGCAGTACTTC. As protein: CASSQYEGQGSYEQYF.

This clonotype was counted only a few times. CDR3 amino acids: CASRETTRSETQYF. CDR3 nucleotide sequence: TGTGCCAGCAGGGAGACAACCCGTTCGGAGACCCAGTACTTC. The chain recombines TRBV6-1 with TRBJ2-5; D call uncertain. The CDR3 totals 14 residues. Germline CDR1 MNHNS, CDR2 SASEGT. V was clipped by 6 bases and J by 5 bases, with 16 bases between them.

The rearrangement links TRBV12-3 or TRBV12-4 to TRBJ1-5; no firm D call. The CDR3 loop spans 14 amino acids. Trimming removed 6 bases at V and 4 bases at J, with 13 bases between. The CDR3 sequence: CASSPGITNQPQHF. The CDR3 region has the DNA TGTGCCAGCAGCCCCGGGATAACTAATCAGCCCCAGCATTTT.

The rearrangement links TRBV10-3 to TRBJ1-6; D is ambiguous. The CDR3 has 14 amino acids. CDR1 is ENHRY and CDR2 is SYGVKD in the germline V gene. The V and J ends lost 2 bases and 7 bases respectively, with 9 bases between them. CDR3 protein: CAISEGDGNSPLHF. The CDR3, as DNA: TGTGCCATCAGTGAGGGTGACGGGAATTCACCCCTCCACTTT.

This clonotype was counted between two and nine times. The rearrangement uses TRBV10-3 and TRBJ2-3; D is perhaps TRBD2 (7 bases). V was clipped by 5 bases and J by 2 bases, with 11 bases between them. CDR1 is ENHRY, CDR2 SYGVKD, per germline. This CDR3 contains 14 residues. The CDR3 loop is CAISQRGHTDTQYF. The CDR3 DNA reads as TGTGCCATCAGTCAGCGGGGACACACAGATACGCAGTATTTT.

This clonotype was seen only a few times. The V gene is TRBV15, the J gene TRBJ2-3, with TRBD2 identical over 12 bases. This CDR3 is 16 amino acids long. The V gene end was trimmed by 1 base and the J gene end by 4 bases; junction bases not matched to a gene: 3. CDR1 and CDR2 (germline): LNHNV, YYDKDF (reference sequence). CDR3 in amino acids: CATSRGLAGVADTQYF. Here the CDR3 DNA reads TGTGCCACCAGCAGAGGACTAGCGGGAGTGGCAGATACGCAGTATTTT.

There are a few counts of this clonotype. The chain joins TRBV10-3 to TRBJ2-3, with 11 bases matching TRBD2. Trimming took 2 bases from V and 2 from J; bases not matched to a gene: 6. This CDR3 region has 17 residues. CDR1 and CDR2 (germline): ENHRY, SYGVKD. CDR3 region: CAISETPTSGVTDTQYF. Here the CDR3 DNA reads TGTGCCATCAGTGAGACCCCGACTAGCGGGGTCACAGATACGCAGTATTTT.

In its sample, this clonotype was seen a few times. The genes are TRBV10-3 and TRBJ2-3; 9 nucleotides align to TRBD2. The length of the CDR3 is 18 residues. V lost 11 bases and J lost 6; bases outside the gene matches: 24. Germline loops: CDR1 ENHRY, CDR2 SYGVKD. The CDR3 coding sequence is TGTGCCTTCTCGATTGGTCTCGATAGCGGGAGCCCCCGGGATACGCAGTATTTT. Translation: CAFSIGLDSGSPRDTQYF.

The rearrangement joins TRBV5-1 to TRBJ2-1, with D possibly being TRBD2 (5 bases). The V end lost 4 bases, the J end lost 6 bases, and 17 bases lay between the germline ends. The CDR3 covers 15 residues. Germline V gene lookup returns CDR1 SGHRS and CDR2 YFSETQ. CDR3 residues: CASSIPGLASNEQFF. DNA of the CDR3: TGCGCCAGCAGCATCCCTGGGCTAGCCAGCAATGAGCAGTTCTTC.

This clonotype was observed a few times. The genes are TRBV5-6 and TRBJ2-3, with D uncertain. CDR1 and CDR2 (germline): SGHDT, YYEEEE. CDR3 length equals 13 residues. V was trimmed by 4 bases and J by 2 bases, leaving 8 bases between them. The CDR3 DNA reads TGTGCCAGCAGCCGGGTCTCCACAGATACGCAGTATTTT. Translated: CASSRVSTDTQYF. Variable domain in full (rest from reference TRBV5-6 and TRBJ2-3): DAGVTQSPTHLIKTRGQQVTLRCSPKSGHDTVSWYQQALGQGPQFIFQYYEEEERQRGNFPDRFSGHQFPNYSSELNVNALLLGDSALYLCASSRVSTDTQYFGPGTRLTVL.

This clonotype has ten or more counts. The CDR3 reads CASSLAPRVETQYF. CDR3 DNA sequence: TGTGCCAGCAGCTTAGCCCCCCGCGTGGAGACCCAGTACTTC. V usage is TRBV7-9 and J usage is TRBJ2-5; the D is unclear. CDR1 and CDR2 (germline): SEHNR, FQNEAQ (reference sequence). This CDR3 has 14 residues. V was pared by 0 bases and J by 5 bases, with 10 bases between.

V and J are TRBV6-2 or TRBV6-3 and TRBJ1-5, with D possibly matching TRBD1 (5 bases). V was cut by 5 bases and J by 7 bases, with 12 bases left in between. CDR3 length: 13 amino acids. Germline V gives CDR1 MNHEY, CDR2 SVGEGT. CDR3 residues: CASSHIGGQPQHF. CDR3 DNA sequence: TGTGCCAGCAGTCATATTGGGGGACAGCCCCAGCATTTT.

There are a few counts of this clonotype. The chain carries TRBV7-2 and TRBJ2-1; D is ambiguous. Germline V CDR1 and CDR2: SGHTA, FQGNSA. V dropped 5 bases and J dropped 0 bases, with 5 bases sitting between them. The CDR3 extends over 13 amino acids. CDR3 sequence: CASSESSYNEQFF. CDR3 DNA: TGTGCCAGCAGCGAGAGCTCCTACAATGAGCAGTTCTTC.

V usage is TRBV4-3 and J usage is TRBJ2-5, with TRBD1 matching over 9 bases. Trimming took 6 bases from V and 4 from J; bases not matched to a gene: 12. There are 16 residues in the CDR3. Germline V gene lookup returns CDR1 LGHNA and CDR2 YSLEER. The CDR3, as DNA: TGCGCCAGCAGACTAACAACCTCGGGACAGGGAGAGACCCAGTACTTC. Translation: CASRLTTSGQGETQYF.

This clonotype was seen only a few times. This chain joins TRBV12-3 or TRBV12-4 and TRBJ2-6, with D possibly matching TRBD2 (5 bases). V was clipped by 7 bases and J by 3 bases, with 16 bases between them. CDR3 length: 16 residues. The CDR3 nucleotides read TGTGCCAGCACCCCAAGGTCCGGGGATGGGGCCAACGTCCTGACTTTC. It is translated as CASTPRSGDGANVLTF.

The chain combines TRBV5-6 with TRBJ2-7, with D maybe TRBD1 (6 bases). Deletions cut 5 bases from V and 3 bases from J, with 12 bases between. CDR1 is SGHDT and CDR2 is YYEEEE in the germline V gene. The CDR3 runs to 13 residues. The CDR3 coding sequence is TGTGCCAGCAGTCGACAGGCCCGCTACGAGCAGTACTTC. The encoded protein is CASSRQARYEQYF.

This clonotype occurred a few times. The rearrangement links TRBV12-3 or TRBV12-4 to TRBJ2-3; D is undetermined. The V end lost 3 bases, the J end lost 0 bases, and 13 bases lay between the germline ends. This CDR3 comprises 16 residues. The CDR3 reads CASSFLGRESTDTQYF. DNA for the CDR3: TGTGCCAGCAGTTTCTTGGGCCGCGAGAGCACAGATACGCAGTATTTT.